These 10 T cell receptor beta chains were all obtained from the same sample, sequenced in a study of T cell responses to AZD1222 COVID-19 vaccine. TCRdb keeps only in-frame clones here, not all; method: immunoSEQ multiplex PCR. The sample lists 100,000 or so clones; roughly 89% were seen once. The material was peripheral blood, obtained on day 0 of AZD1222 vaccination. The receptors here all came from an adult in good health.

The chain has TRBV9 and TRBJ2-1; a possible D gene is TRBD1 (6 bases). The CDR3 has 14 amino acids. The V end was cut by 2 bases, the J end by 4 bases, with 10 bases between. CDR1 is SGDLS, CDR2 YYNGEE, per germline. The CDR3 protein is CASSVQGTYNEQFF. As DNA, the CDR3 is TGTGCCAGCAGCGTGCAGGGGACATACAATGAGCAGTTCTTC.

The chain combines TRBV30 with TRBJ1-1; D is unclear. Germline CDR1 is GTSNPN and CDR2 is SVGIG (reference sequence). V lost 1 base and J 4 bases, leaving 16 bases between the germline ends. The CDR3 is 15 residues long. CDR3 protein: CAWSAIPEEGTEAFF. Written as DNA, the CDR3 is TGTGCCTGGAGTGCAATCCCCGAGGAAGGCACTGAAGCTTTCTTT. Variable domain in full (rest from reference TRBV30 and TRBJ1-1): SQTIHQWPATLVQPVGSPLSLECTVEGTSNPNLYWYRQAAGRGLQLLFYSVGIGQISSEVPQNLSASRPQDRQFILSSKKLLLSDSGFYLCAWSAIPEEGTEAFFGQGTRLTVV.

V gene TRBV3-1 (or the pseudogene TRBV3-2) combines with J gene TRBJ2-1, with TRBD2 identical over 9 bases. Germline V gene data show CDR1 as LGHDT and CDR2 as YNNKEL (reference sequence). The CDR3 is made up of 16 amino acids. Trimming cost V 6 bases and J 6 bases; bases outside gene matches: 12. The CDR3 DNA follows: TGTGCCAGCAGTCCTTTCTATAGCGGGGGAATCAATGAGCAGTTCTTC. This gives the protein CASSPFYSGGINEQFF.

The CDR3 DNA follows: TGTGCCAGCAGTTACTCCCTTAGATCCTACGAGCAGTACTTC. Amino acid sequence: CASSYSLRSYEQYF. The chain recombines TRBV6-5 with TRBJ2-7, with no clear D. Germline lookup yields CDR1 MNHEY and CDR2 SVGAGI. V was trimmed by 0 bases and J by 1 base, leaving 7 bases between them. CDR3 length equals 14 residues.

V is TRBV5-1 and J is TRBJ2-2; maybe TRBD1 (6 bases). There are 15 residues in the CDR3. V lost 4 bases to trimming and J lost 5 bases, with 15 bases between them. In germline, CDR1 is SGHRS, CDR2 YFSETQ. The DNA for the CDR3 is TGCGCCAGCAGCATGGGGGCGGTCCAGACCGGGGAGCTGTTTTTT. Translating it yields CASSMGAVQTGELFF.

The CDR3 DNA sequence: TGTGCCAGCAGTTACTCCACATTGTACGAGCAGTACTTC. This encodes CASSYSTLYEQYF. V usage is TRBV6-6 and J usage is TRBJ2-7; D remains unclear. The CDR3 extends over 13 amino acids. Germline CDR1 reads MNHNY; CDR2 reads SVGAGI (reference sequence). V was cut by 0 bases and J by 4 bases, with 7 bases left in between.

This clone was detected only a few times. This rearrangement joins TRBV27 to TRBJ1-5; D perhaps matches TRBD1 (5 bases). The germline V gene encodes CDR1 MNHEY and CDR2 SMNVEV (reference sequence). This CDR3 region has 12 residues. The V gene lost 9 bases and the J gene lost 1 base, with 7 bases spanning the gap. For the CDR3, the DNA is TGTGCCAGTGGGGGGAGCAATCAGCCCCAGCATTTT. It translates to CASGGSNQPQHF.

The V gene is TRBV24-1, the J gene TRBJ1-5; no reliable D call. This CDR3 region has 17 residues. V lost 3 bases and J lost 1, with 15 bases in between. CDR1 is KGHDR, CDR2 SFDVKD, per germline. The CDR3 protein is CATSDSRTALSNQPQHF. Written as DNA, the CDR3 is TGTGCCACCAGTGATAGCCGGACCGCTTTGAGCAATCAGCCCCAGCATTTT.

The chain carries TRBV1 and TRBJ2-1. TRBV1 is tagged as a pseudogene. The CDR3 has 13 amino acids. DNA for the CDR3: TGCACCAGCCCCCAGAACTCTAACAATGAGCAGTTCTTC. Its protein product is CTSPQNSNNEQFF.

J is TRBJ1-6 and V is TRBV6-5, with D hard to call. V gave up 0 bases and J gave up 10 bases, with 10 bases separating them. The CDR3 covers 14 residues. Germline CDR1 and CDR2: MNHEY and SVGAGI. CDR3: CASSYSSEISPLHF. The CDR3 region has the DNA TGTGCCAGCAGTTACTCGAGTGAGATATCACCCCTCCACTTT.